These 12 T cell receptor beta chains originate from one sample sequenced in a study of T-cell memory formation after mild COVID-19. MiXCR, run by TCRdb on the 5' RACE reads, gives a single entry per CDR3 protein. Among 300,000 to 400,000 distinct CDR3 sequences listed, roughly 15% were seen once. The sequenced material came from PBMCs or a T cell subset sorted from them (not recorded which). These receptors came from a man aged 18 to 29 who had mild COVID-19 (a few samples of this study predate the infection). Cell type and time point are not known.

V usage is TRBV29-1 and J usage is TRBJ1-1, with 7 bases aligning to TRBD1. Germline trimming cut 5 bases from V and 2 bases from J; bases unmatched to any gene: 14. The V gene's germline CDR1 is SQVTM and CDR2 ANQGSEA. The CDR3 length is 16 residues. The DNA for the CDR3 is TGCAGCGTTACGACAGGGCCGGCGACACTTAACACTGAAGCTTTCTTT. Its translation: CSVTTGPATLNTEAFF.

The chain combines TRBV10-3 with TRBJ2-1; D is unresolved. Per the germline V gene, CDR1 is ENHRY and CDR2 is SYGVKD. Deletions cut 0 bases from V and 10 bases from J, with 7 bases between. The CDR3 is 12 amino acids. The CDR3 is CAISESVKEQFF. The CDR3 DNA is TGTGCCATCAGTGAGTCGGTGAAGGAGCAGTTCTTC.

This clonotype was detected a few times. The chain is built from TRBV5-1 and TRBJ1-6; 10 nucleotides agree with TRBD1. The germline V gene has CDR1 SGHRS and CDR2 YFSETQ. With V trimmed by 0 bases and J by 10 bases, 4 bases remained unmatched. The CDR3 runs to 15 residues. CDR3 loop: CASSLGQGAGSPLHF. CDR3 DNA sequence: TGCGCCAGCAGCTTGGGACAGGGGGCTGGGTCACCCCTCCACTTT.

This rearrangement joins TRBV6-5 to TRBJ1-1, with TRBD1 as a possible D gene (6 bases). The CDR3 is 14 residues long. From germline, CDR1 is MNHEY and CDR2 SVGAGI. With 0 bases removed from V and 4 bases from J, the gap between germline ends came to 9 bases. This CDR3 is CASSYSQGSTEAFF. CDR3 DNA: TGTGCCAGCAGTTACTCTCAGGGGAGCACTGAAGCTTTCTTT.

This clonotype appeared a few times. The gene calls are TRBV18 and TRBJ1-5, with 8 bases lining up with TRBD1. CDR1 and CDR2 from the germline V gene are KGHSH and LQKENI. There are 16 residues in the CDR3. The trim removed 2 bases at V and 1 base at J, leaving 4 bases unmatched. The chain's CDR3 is CASSPDRGWSNQPQHF. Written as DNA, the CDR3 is TGTGCCAGCTCACCAGACAGGGGTTGGAGCAATCAGCCCCAGCATTTT.

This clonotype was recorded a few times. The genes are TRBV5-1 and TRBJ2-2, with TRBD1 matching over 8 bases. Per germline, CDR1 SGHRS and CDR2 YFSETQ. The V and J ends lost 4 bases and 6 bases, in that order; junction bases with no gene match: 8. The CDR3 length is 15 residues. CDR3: CASSIGTGSAGELFF. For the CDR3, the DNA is TGCGCCAGCAGCATTGGGACAGGTAGCGCCGGGGAGCTGTTTTTT.

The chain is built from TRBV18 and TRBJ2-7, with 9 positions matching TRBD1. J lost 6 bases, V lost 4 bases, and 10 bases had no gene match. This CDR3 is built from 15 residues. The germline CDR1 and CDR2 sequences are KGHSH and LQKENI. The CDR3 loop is CASSQPGQGIREQYF. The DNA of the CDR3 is TGTGCCAGCTCACAACCGGGACAGGGCATCCGCGAGCAGTACTTC.

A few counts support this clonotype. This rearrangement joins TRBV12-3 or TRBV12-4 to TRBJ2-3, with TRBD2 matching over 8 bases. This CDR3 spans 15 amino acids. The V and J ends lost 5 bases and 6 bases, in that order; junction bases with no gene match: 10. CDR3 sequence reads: CASSPPGGRSDTQYF. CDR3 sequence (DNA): TGTGCCAGCAGTCCGCCGGGGGGGCGCAGTGATACGCAGTATTTT.

Here the CDR3 DNA reads TGTGCCACCTCTCCAGCCTACGAGCAGTACGTC. Residues: CATSPAYEQYV. This chain links TRBV2 with TRBJ2-7; D call uncertain. V lost 10 bases and J lost 2, with 9 bases in between. The CDR3 is 11 amino acids. In germline, CDR1 is SNHLY, CDR2 FYNNEI.

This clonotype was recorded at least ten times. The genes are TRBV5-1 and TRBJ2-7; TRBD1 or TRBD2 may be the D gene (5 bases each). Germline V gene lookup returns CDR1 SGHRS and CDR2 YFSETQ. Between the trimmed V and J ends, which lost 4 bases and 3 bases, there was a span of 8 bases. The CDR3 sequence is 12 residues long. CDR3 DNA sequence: TGCGCCAGCAGCGCAGGGAGCTACGAGCAGTACTTC. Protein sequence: CASSAGSYEQYF.

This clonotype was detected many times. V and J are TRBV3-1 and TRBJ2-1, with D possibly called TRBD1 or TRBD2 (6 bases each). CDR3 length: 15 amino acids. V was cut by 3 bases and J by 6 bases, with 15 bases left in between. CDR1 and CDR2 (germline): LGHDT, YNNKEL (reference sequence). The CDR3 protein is CASSHLMGGPNEQFF. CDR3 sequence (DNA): TGTGCCAGCAGCCACTTGATGGGGGGCCCCAATGAGCAGTTCTTC.

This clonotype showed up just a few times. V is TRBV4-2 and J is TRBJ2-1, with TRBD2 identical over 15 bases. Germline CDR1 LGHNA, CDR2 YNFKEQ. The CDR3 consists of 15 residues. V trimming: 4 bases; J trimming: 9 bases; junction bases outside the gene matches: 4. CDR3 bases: TGTGCCAGCAGCCCGTGGACTAGCGGGGGGGGTGAGCAGTTCTTC. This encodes CASSPWTSGGGEQFF.